The following is a TCR beta chain sequence with its context. As originally analysed: The authors estimated nucleated cell counts from reference gene primer amplification. TCRdb's copy holds only in-frame clones and misses some; the assay was immunoSEQ multiplex PCR. D and trimming come from the DNA, and the V and J calls and clone size come from that table. The sample carries fewer than 250,000 clones, around four fifths recorded once. These data originate in a study of blood T cell repertoires in COVID-19. Turning to the study itself: Samples taken during acute and convalescent COVID-19 were collected in the United States, Italy and Spain. Sample material is recorded as cDNA or gDNA derived from T cells, B-cell-depleted T cells, or PBMCs.

The receptor comes from a woman older than 75 with acute or convalescent COVID-19. The sample consisted of peripheral blood.

CDR3 nucleotides: TGTGCCAGTAGCGACAGGGCTCGGGAGACCCAGTACTTC. Its protein is CASSDRARETQYF. The rearrangement links TRBV19 to TRBJ2-5, with 7 bases lining up with TRBD1. Per germline, CDR1 LNHDA and CDR2 SQIVND (reference sequence). V gave up 6 bases and J gave up 5 bases; unmatched junction bases: 6. CDR3 length equals 13 residues.